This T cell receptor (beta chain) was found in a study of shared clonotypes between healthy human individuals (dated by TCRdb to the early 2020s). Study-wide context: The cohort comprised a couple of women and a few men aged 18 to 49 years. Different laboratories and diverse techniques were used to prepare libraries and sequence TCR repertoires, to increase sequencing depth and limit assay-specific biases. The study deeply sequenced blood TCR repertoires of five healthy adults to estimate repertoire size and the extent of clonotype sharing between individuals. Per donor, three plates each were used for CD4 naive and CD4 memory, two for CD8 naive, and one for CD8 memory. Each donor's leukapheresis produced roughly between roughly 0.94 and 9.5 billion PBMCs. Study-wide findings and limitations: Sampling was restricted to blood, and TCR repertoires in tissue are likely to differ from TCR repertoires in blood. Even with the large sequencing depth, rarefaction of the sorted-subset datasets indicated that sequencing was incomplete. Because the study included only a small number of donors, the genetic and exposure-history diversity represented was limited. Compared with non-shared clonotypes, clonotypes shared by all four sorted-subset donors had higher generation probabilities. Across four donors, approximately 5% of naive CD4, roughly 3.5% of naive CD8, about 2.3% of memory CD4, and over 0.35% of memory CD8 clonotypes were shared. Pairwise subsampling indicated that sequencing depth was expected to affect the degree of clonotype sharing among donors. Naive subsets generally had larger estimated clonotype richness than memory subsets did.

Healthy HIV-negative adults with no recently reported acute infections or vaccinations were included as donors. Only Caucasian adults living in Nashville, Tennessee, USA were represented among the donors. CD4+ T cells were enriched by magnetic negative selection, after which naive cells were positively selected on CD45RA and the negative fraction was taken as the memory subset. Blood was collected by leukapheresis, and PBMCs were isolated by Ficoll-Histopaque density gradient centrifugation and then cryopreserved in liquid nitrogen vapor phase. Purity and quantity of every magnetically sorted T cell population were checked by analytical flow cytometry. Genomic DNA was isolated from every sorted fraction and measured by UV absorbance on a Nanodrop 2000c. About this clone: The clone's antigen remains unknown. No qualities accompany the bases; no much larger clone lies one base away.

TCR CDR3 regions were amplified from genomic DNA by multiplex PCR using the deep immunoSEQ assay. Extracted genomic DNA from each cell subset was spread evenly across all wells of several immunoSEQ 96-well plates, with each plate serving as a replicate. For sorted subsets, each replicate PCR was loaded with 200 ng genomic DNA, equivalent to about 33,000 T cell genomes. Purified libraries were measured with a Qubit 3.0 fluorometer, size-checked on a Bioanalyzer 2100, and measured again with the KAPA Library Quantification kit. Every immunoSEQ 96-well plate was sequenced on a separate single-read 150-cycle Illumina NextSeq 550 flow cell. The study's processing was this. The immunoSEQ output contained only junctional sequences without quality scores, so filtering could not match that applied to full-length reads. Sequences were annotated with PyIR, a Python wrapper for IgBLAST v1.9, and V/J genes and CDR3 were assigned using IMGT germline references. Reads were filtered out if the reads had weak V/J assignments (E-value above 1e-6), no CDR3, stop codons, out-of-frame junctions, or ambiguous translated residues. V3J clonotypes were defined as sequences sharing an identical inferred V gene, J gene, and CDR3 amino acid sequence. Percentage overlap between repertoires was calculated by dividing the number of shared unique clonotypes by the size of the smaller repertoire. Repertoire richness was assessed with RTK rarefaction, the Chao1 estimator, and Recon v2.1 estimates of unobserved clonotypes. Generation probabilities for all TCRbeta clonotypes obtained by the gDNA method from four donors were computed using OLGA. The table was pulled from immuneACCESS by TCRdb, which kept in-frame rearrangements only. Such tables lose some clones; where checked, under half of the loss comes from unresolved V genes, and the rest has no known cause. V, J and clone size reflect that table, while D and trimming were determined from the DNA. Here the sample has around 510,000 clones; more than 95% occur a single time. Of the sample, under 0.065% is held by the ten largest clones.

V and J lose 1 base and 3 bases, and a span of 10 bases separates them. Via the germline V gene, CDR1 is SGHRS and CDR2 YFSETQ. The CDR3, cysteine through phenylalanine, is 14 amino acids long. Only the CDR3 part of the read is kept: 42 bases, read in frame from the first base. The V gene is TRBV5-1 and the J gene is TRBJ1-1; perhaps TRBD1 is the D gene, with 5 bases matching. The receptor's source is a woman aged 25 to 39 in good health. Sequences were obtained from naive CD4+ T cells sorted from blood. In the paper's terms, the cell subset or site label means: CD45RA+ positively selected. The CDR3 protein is CASSLRAGDTEAFF. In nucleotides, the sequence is TGCGCCAGCAGCTTGCGAGCGGGGGACACTGAAGCTTTCTTT.